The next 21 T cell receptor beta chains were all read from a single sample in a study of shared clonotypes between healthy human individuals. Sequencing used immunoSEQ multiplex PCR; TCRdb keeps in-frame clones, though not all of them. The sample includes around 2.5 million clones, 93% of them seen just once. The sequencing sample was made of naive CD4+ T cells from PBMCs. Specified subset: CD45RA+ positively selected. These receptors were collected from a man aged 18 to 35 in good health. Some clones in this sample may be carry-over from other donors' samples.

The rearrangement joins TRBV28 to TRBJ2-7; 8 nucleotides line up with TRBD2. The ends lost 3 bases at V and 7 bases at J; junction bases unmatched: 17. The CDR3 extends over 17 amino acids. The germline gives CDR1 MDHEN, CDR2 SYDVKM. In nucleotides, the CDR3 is TGTGCCAGCAGTTTTTGTTTAGGGACTAGGTCTACAGCAGAGCAGTACTTC. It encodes CASSFCLGTRSTAEQYF.

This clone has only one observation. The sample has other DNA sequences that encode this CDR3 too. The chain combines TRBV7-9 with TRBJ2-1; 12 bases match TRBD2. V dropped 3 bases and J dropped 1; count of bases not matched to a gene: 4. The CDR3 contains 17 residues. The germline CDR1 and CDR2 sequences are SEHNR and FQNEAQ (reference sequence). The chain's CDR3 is CASSFTTSGSSYNEQFF. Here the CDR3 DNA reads TGTGCCAGCAGCTTTACGACTAGCGGGAGTTCCTACAATGAGCAGTTCTTC.

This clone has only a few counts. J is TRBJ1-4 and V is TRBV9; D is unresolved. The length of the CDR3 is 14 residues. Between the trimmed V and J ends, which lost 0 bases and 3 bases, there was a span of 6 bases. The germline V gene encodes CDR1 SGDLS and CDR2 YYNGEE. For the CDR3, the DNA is TGTGCCAGCAGCGTAGACGGACCTAATGAAAAACTGTTTTTT. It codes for CASSVDGPNEKLFF. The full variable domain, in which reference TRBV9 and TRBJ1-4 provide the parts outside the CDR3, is DSGVTQTPKHLITATGQRVTLRCSPRSGDLSVYWYQQSLDQGLQFLIQYYNGEERAKGNILERFSAQQFPDLHSELNLSSLELGDSALYFCASSVDGPNEKLFFGSGTQLSVL.

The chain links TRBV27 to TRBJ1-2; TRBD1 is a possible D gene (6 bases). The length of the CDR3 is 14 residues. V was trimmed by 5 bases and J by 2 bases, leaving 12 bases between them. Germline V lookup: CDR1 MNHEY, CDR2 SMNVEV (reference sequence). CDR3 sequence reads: CASSIRDTNYGYTF. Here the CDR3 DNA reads TGTGCCAGCAGTATTCGGGACACCAACTATGGCTACACCTTC.

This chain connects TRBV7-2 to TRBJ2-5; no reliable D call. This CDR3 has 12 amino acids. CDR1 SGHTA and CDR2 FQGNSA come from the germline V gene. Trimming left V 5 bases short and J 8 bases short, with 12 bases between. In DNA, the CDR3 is TGTGCCAGCAGCCCGGGCCTAGGTACCCAGTACTTC. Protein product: CASSPGLGTQYF.

CDR3 nucleotides: TGTGCCAGCAGTTTTCGAGTTAGCTACAATGAGCAGTTCTTC. It yields the protein CASSFRVSYNEQFF. The chain is built from TRBV27 and TRBJ2-1; D not certain. Trimming pared 3 bases from V and 3 bases from J, leaving 9 bases between. The length of the CDR3 is 14 residues. Germline CDR1 is MNHEY and CDR2 is SMNVEV (reference sequence).

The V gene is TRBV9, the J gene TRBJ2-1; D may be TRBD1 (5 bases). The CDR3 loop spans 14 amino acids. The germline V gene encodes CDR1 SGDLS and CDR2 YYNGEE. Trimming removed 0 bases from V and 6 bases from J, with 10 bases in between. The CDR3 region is CASSVDPGSNEQFF. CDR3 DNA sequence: TGTGCCAGCAGCGTAGATCCAGGGTCCAATGAGCAGTTCTTC.

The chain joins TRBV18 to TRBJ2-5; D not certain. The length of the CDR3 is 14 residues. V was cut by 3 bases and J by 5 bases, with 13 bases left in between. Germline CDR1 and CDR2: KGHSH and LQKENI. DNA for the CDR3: TGTGCCAGCTCACCTTCCCGGGCCTCCGAGACCCAGTACTTC. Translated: CASSPSRASETQYF.

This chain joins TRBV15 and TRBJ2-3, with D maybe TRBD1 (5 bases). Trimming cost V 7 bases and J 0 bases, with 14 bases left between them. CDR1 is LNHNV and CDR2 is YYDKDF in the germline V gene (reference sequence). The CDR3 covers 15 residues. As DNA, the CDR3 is TGTGCCACCATGAGACCTGCAGGGAGCACAGATACGCAGTATTTT. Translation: CATMRPAGSTDTQYF.

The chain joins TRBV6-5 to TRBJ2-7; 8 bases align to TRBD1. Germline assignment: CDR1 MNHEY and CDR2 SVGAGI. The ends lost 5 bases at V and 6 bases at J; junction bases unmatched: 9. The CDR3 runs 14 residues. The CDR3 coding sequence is TGTGCCAGCAGTCGGACAGGGATTTTGGTCGAGCAGTACTTC. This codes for CASSRTGILVEQYF.

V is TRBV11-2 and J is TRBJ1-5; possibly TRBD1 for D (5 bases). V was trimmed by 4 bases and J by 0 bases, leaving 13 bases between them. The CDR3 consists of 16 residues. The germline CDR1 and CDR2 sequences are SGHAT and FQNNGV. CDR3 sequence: CASSSGPYYSNQPQHF. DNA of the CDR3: TGTGCCAGCAGCTCGGGACCCTATTATAGCAATCAGCCCCAGCATTTT.

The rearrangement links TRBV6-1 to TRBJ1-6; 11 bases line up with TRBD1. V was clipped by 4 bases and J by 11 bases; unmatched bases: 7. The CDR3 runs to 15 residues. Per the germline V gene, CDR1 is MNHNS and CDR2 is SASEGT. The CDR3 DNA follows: TGTGCCAGCAGTGGTGGGACAGGGGGTAAGGCACCCCTCCACTTT. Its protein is CASSGGTGGKAPLHF.

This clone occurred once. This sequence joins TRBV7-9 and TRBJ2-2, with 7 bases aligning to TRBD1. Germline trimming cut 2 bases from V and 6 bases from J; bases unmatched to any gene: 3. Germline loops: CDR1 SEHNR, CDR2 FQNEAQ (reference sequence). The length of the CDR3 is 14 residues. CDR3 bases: TGTGCCAGCAGCTTATACCAGGGGGCCGGGGAGCTGTTTTTT. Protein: CASSLYQGAGELFF.

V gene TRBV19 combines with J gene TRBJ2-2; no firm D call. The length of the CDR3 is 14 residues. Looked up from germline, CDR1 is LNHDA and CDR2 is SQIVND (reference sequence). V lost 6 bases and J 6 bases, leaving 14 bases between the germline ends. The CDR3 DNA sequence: TGTGCCAGTAGGACACGGCCCACAGCCGGGGAGCTGTTTTTT. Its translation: CASRTRPTAGELFF.

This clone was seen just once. The CDR3 reads CASSENPGGEQYF. CDR3 DNA sequence: TGTGCCAGCAGTGAAAATCCGGGGGGGGAGCAGTACTTC. The V call is TRBV6-1, the J call TRBJ2-7; TRBD2 matches at 8 bases. J gave up 7 bases and V 2 bases, and 4 bases lay outside the gene matches. Germline CDR1 reads MNHNS; CDR2 reads SASEGT. The CDR3 runs 13 residues.

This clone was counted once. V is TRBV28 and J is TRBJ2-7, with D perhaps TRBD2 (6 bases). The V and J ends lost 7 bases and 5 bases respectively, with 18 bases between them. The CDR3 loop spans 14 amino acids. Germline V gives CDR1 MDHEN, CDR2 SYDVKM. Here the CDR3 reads CASTLGASDDEQYF. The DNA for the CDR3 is TGTGCCAGCACCCTAGGGGCTAGCGACGACGAGCAGTACTTC.

This chain's CDR3 is CASSLTGDRDASPLHF. The CDR3, as DNA: TGTGCCAGCAGCTTAACGGGGGACAGGGACGCTTCACCCCTCCACTTT. This sequence joins TRBV11-1 and TRBJ1-6; TRBD1 agrees at 9 bases. V shed 2 bases and J 9 bases; nucleotides not matched to a gene: 8. The CDR3 loop spans 16 amino acids. In germline, CDR1 is SGHAT, CDR2 FQDESV (reference sequence).

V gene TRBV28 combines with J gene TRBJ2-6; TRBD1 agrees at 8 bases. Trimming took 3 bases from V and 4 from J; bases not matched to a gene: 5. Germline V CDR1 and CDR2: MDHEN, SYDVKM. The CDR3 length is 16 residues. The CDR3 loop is CASSFNRGSGANVLTF. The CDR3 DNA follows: TGTGCCAGCAGTTTTAACAGGGGGTCCGGGGCCAACGTCCTGACTTTC.

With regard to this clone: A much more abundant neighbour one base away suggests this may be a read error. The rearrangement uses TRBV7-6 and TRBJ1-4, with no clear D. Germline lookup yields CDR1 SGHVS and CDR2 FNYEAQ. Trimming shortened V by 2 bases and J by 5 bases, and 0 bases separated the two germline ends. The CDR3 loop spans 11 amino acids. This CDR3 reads CASSLNEKLFF. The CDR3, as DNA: TGTGCCAGCAGCTTAAATGAAAAACTGTTTTTT.

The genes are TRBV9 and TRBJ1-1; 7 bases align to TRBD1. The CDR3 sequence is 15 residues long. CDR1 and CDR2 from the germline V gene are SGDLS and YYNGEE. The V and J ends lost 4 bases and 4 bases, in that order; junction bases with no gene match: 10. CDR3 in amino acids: CASSPQDRVSTEAFF. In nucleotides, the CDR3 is TGTGCCAGCAGCCCACAAGACAGGGTGAGCACTGAAGCTTTCTTT.

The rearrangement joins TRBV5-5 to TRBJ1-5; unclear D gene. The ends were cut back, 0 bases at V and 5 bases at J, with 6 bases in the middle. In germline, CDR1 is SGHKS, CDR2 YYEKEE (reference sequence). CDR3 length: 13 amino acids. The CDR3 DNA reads TGTGCCAGCAGCTTGGTGGTGGATCAGCCCCAGCATTTT. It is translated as CASSLVVDQPQHF.